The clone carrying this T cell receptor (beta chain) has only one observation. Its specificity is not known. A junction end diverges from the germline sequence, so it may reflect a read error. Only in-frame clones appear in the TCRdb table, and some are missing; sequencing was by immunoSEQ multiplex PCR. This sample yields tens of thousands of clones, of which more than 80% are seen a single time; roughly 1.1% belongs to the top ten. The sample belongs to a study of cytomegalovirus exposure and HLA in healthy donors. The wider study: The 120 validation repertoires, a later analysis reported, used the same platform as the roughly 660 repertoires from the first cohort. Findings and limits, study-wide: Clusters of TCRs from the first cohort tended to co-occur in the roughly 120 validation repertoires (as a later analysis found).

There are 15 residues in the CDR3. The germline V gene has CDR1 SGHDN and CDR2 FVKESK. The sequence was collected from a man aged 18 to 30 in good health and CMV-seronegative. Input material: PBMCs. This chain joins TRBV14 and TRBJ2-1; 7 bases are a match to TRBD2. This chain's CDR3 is CASSETGLHYDEQFF. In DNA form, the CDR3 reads TGTGCCAGCAGCGAAACGGGACTACACTACGATGAGCAGTTCTTC.